This T cell receptor beta chain was sequenced in a study of cytotoxic CD8 clonotypes in ibrutinib-treated CLL. Study information: Partial responses numbered approximately 24 and complete responses 2; after a median about 62 months, about 15 stayed remitted and approximately twelve progressed. Response specimens were obtained following a median treatment duration of 12 months, with a range of 6 to 36. Study findings and constraints: Clonality increased with ibrutinib response but returned toward baseline at progression.

TCRdb's copy holds only in-frame clones and misses some; the assay was immunoSEQ multiplex PCR. This sample has under 200,000 clones, with over 65% found just once. As for this clone: Antigen unknown.

This receptor was taken from a human donor with chronic lymphocytic leukemia. The source material was PBMCs, sampled after 12 months of ibrutinib treatment.

CDR3 bases: TGTGCCAGCAGTCGAGGGGATGCCGGTGGCTACACCTTC. This codes for CASSRGDAGGYTF. The genes are TRBV28 and TRBJ1-2; D might be TRBD1 (5 bases). This CDR3 region has 13 residues. CDR1 and CDR2 (germline): MDHEN, SYDVKM. V was shortened by 5 bases and J by 7 bases, with 14 bases between the two germline ends.